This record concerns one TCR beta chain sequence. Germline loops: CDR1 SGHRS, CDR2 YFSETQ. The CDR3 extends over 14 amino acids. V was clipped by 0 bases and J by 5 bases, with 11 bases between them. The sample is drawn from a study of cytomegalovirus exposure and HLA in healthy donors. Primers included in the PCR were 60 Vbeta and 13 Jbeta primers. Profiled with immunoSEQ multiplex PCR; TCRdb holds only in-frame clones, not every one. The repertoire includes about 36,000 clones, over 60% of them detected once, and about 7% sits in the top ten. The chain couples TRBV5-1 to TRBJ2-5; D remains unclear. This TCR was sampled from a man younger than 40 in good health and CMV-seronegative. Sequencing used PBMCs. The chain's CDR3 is CASSLATPRETQYF. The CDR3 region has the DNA TGCGCCAGCAGCTTGGCCACACCCCGCGAGACCCAGTACTTC.